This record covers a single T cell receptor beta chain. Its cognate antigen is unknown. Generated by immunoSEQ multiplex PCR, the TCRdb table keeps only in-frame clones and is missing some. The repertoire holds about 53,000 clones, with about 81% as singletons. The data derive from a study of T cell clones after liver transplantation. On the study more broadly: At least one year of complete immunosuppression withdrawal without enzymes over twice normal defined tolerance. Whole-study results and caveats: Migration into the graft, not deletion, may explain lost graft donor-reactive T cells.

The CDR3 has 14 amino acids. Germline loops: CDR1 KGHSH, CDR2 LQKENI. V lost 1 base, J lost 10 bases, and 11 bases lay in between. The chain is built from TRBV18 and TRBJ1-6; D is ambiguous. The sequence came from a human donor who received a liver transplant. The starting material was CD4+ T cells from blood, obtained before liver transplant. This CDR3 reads CASSPQRQGSPLHF. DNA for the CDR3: TGTGCCAGCTCACCACAACGCCAAGGATCACCCCTCCACTTT.